This TCR beta chain was sequenced in a study of blood T cell repertoires in COVID-19. Turning to the study itself: COVID-19 samples collected from the United States, Italy and Spain covered acute and convalescent phases. T cells, B-cell-depleted T cells, or PBMCs provided the cDNA or gDNA that served as material.

In germline, CDR1 is KGHSH, CDR2 LQKENI. V was trimmed by 3 bases and J by 8 bases, leaving 13 bases between them. The CDR3 loop spans 14 amino acids. The authors' processing: Cell counts per sample came from amplifying reference gene primers. The assay was immunoSEQ multiplex PCR, and TCRdb's table has in-frame clones only and misses some. V and J calls and clone size are copied from that table; D and trimming were computed from the DNA. The table has about 99,000 clones, around four fifths seen once; the top ten hold about 5%. V usage is TRBV18 and J usage is TRBJ1-4, with a weak D call TRBD1 (6 bases). Sequencing input: peripheral blood. This TCR came from a man in his fifties or sixties with acute or convalescent COVID-19. The CDR3: CASSPDNRVEKLFF. CDR3 DNA sequence: TGTGCCAGCTCACCTGACAACAGGGTCGAAAAACTGTTTTTT.